A single sample gave rise to the 31 T cell receptor beta chains below, sequenced in a study of blood T cell repertoires in COVID-19 (dated by TCRdb to between 2020 and 2021). Libraries were made using the immunoSEQ multiplex PCR assay. TCRdb provides this immuneACCESS table in a form limited to in-frame rearrangements. Some clones are lacking; in checked studies, under half of them reflect an unresolved V gene, and why the rest are absent is not known. The sample records roughly 90,000 clones, 70% to 90% of which are singletons. The top ten clonotypes cover around 2.8% of the sample. Sequenced sample: peripheral blood. The receptor source for this set is a man aged 50 or older with COVID-19, enrolled during active disease.

This chain connects TRBV6-5 to TRBJ1-5, with D unresolved. Trimming stripped 2 bases from V and 2 bases from J, with 7 bases between. The CDR3 contains 14 residues. Per the germline V gene, CDR1 is MNHEY and CDR2 is SVGAGI. The CDR3 loop reads CASSYKEGNQPQHF. CDR3 sequence (DNA): TGTGCCAGCAGTTACAAGGAGGGCAATCAGCCCCAGCATTTT.

This chain uses TRBV3-1 (or the pseudogene TRBV3-2) with TRBJ1-6; 7 nucleotides match TRBD1. The trim removed 7 bases at V and 6 bases at J, leaving 6 bases unmatched. The CDR3 is 14 amino acids. The germline V gene has CDR1 LGHDT and CDR2 YNNKEL (reference sequence). The CDR3 is CASIGQGVNSPLHF. CDR3 nucleotide sequence: TGTGCCAGCATTGGGCAGGGGGTTAATTCACCCCTCCACTTT.

The chain is built from TRBV6-4 and TRBJ2-2, with unresolved D. Looked up from germline, CDR1 is MRHNA and CDR2 is SNTAGT. V was trimmed by 4 bases and J by 4 bases, leaving 13 bases between them. This CDR3 is built from 15 residues. The CDR3: CASSAGPATTGELFF. CDR3 coding DNA: TGTGCCAGCAGTGCAGGCCCGGCAACCACCGGGGAGCTGTTTTTT.

Of note for this clone: One end of the junction is discordant with germline, which a read error may explain. The chain is built from TRBV11-2 and TRBJ1-1; perhaps TRBD1 as D (6 bases). The V gene's germline CDR1 is SGHAT and CDR2 FQNNGV. The CDR3 length is 15 residues. The CDR3 nucleotides are TGTGCCAGCAGCTTAGCCCGAGGGGGACAAACTGAAACTTTCTTT. Its translation: CASSLARGGQTETFF.

The V and J genes are TRBV6-5 and TRBJ2-1; D is unclear. Germline V gives CDR1 MNHEY, CDR2 SVGAGI. The CDR3 sequence is 14 residues long. V was cut by 7 bases and J by 5 bases, with 15 bases left in between. The CDR3 nucleotides read TGTGCCAGCACCCGGCTCAACGGAGACAATGAGCAGTTCTTC. Translated: CASTRLNGDNEQFF.

The chain combines TRBV19 with TRBJ1-5; D is possibly TRBD1 (5 bases). Germline V gene data show CDR1 as LNHDA and CDR2 as SQIVND (reference sequence). The CDR3 length is 16 residues. Trimming shortened V by 7 bases and J by 3 bases, and 19 bases separated the two germline ends. The CDR3 DNA reads as TGTGCCAGTAACCCGGGCCGGAGGGGCTACAATCAGCCCCAGCATTTT. This encodes CASNPGRRGYNQPQHF.

The chain couples TRBV4-1 to TRBJ2-3; 10 bases agree with TRBD2. CDR3 length: 17 residues. Trimming removed 1 base from V and 2 bases from J; junction bases left unmatched: 6. Germline assignment: CDR1 MGHRA and CDR2 YSYEKL. The CDR3 reads CASSQGRTSGLTDTQYF. The CDR3 DNA reads TGCGCCAGCAGCCAAGGGAGGACTAGCGGACTCACAGATACGCAGTATTTT.

This chain joins TRBV5-4 and TRBJ2-5; TRBD1 agrees at 7 bases. In germline, CDR1 is SGHNT, CDR2 YYREEE (reference sequence). The CDR3 covers 15 residues. Trimming took 4 bases from V and 4 from J; bases not matched to a gene: 10. CDR3 region: CASSQNRQGLETQYF. Here the CDR3 DNA reads TGTGCCAGCAGCCAAAATCGACAGGGTTTAGAGACCCAGTACTTC.

V and J are TRBV5-1 and TRBJ1-5; D is unresolved. The CDR3 spans 13 residues. Per germline, CDR1 SGHRS and CDR2 YFSETQ. Trimming left V 0 bases short and J 5 bases short, with 6 bases between. The CDR3 coding sequence is TGCGCCAGCAGCTTGGATCCGGATCAGCCCCAGCATTTT. Protein: CASSLDPDQPQHF.

The rearrangement uses TRBV7-2 and TRBJ1-1; D uncertain. CDR1 and CDR2 from the germline V gene are SGHTA and FQGNSA. Deletions cut 4 bases from V and 4 bases from J, with 10 bases between. The CDR3 has 13 residues. This CDR3 reads CASSSGLRTEAFF. CDR3 DNA: TGTGCCAGCAGCTCGGGTCTTCGCACTGAAGCTTTCTTT.

This clone was counted only a few times. The CDR3, as DNA: TGTGCCAGCAGCTCTCCGACTAGCGGGGTTGTAAGTGAGCAGTTCTTC. Protein sequence: CASSSPTSGVVSEQFF. This chain joins TRBV6-4 and TRBJ2-1, with 11 bases identical to TRBD2. Germline V lookup: CDR1 MRHNA, CDR2 SNTAGT. J lost 9 bases, V lost 6 bases, and 13 bases had no gene match. The CDR3 has 16 amino acids.

The chain uses TRBV18 and TRBJ1-5, with TRBD1 identical over 9 bases. The V segment lost 1 base and the J segment 5 bases; nucleotides outside the gene matches: 3. This CDR3 region has 15 residues. Germline V gene data show CDR1 as KGHSH and CDR2 as LQKENI. CDR3 in amino acids: CASSPRTGADQPQHF. The CDR3 DNA is TGTGCCAGCTCACCACGGACAGGGGCCGATCAGCCCCAGCATTTT.

This chain links TRBV5-5 with TRBJ1-6, with D unclear. Germline lookup yields CDR1 SGHKS and CDR2 YYEKEE (reference sequence). With 0 bases removed from V and 10 bases from J, the gap between germline ends came to 23 bases. This CDR3 region has 18 residues. CDR3 region: CASSLAAHSAWTGSPLHF. The CDR3, as DNA: TGTGCCAGCAGCTTGGCCGCTCACAGTGCGTGGACGGGATCACCCCTCCACTTT.

The rearrangement links TRBV7-9 to TRBJ1-2; D gene unclear. V was cut by 0 bases and J by 4 bases, with 9 bases left in between. Germline values: CDR1 SEHNR, CDR2 FQNEAQ (reference sequence). The CDR3 contains 14 residues. The CDR3 reads CASSLALSVYGYTF. CDR3 bases: TGTGCCAGCAGCTTAGCGCTTAGCGTCTATGGCTACACCTTC.

This clone was detected a few times. V and J are TRBV19 and TRBJ2-3, with 11 bases matching TRBD2. This CDR3 is built from 15 residues. Germline assignment: CDR1 LNHDA and CDR2 SQIVND (reference sequence). Losses at the gene ends were 6 bases for V and 2 bases for J; bases not matched to a gene: 4. The CDR3 bases are TGTGCCAGTAGACTAGCGGGGGCCTTCACAGATACGCAGTATTTT. Encoded protein: CASRLAGAFTDTQYF.

CDR3 protein: CASSARDSREETQYF. The CDR3 DNA follows: TGTGCCAGCAGCGCCCGGGACAGCCGGGAGGAGACCCAGTACTTC. The V gene is TRBV9, the J gene TRBJ2-5; a weak D match, TRBD1 (7 bases). Germline V gives CDR1 SGDLS, CDR2 YYNGEE. Trimming cost V 3 bases and J 5 bases, with 17 bases left between them. The CDR3 sequence is 15 residues long.

The chain uses TRBV2 and TRBJ2-7, with 10 bases matching TRBD2. Germline lookup yields CDR1 SNHLY and CDR2 FYNNEI. Trimming cost V 10 bases and J 2 bases; bases outside gene matches: 8. The CDR3 has 14 amino acids. As DNA, the CDR3 is TGTGCCACCAACCTAGCGGGGGCCACCTACGAGCAGTACTTC. It specifies CATNLAGATYEQYF.

The V call is TRBV5-5, the J call TRBJ1-5, with D uncertain. V lost 4 bases and J lost 0, with 8 bases in between. This CDR3 is built from 14 residues. Germline CDR1 SGHKS, CDR2 YYEKEE (reference sequence). Here the CDR3 reads CASSTDISNQPQHF. The CDR3 bases are TGTGCCAGCAGCACCGACATTAGCAATCAGCCCCAGCATTTT. The variable domain in full, with the rest retrieved from reference TRBV5-5 and TRBJ1-5, is DAGVTQSPTHLIKTRGQQVTLRCSPISGHKSVSWYQQVLGQGPQFIFQYYEKEERGRGNFPDRFSARQFPNYSSELNVNALLLGDSALYLCASSTDISNQPQHFGDGTRLSIL.

V usage is TRBV6-5 and J usage is TRBJ1-4; TRBD1 matches at 7 bases. With V trimmed by 10 bases and J by 7 bases, 3 bases remained unmatched. Germline V gives CDR1 MNHEY, CDR2 SVGAGI. This CDR3 comprises 11 residues. CDR3 protein: CATQGIEKLFF. In nucleotides, the CDR3 is TGTGCCACACAGGGGATTGAAAAACTGTTTTTT.

This clone is a singleton in its sample. The chain combines TRBV3-1 (or the pseudogene TRBV3-2) with TRBJ2-7, with D possibly being TRBD2 (5 bases). Trimming took 0 bases from V and 1 from J, leaving 13 bases between them. The length of the CDR3 is 16 residues. Germline V gene lookup returns CDR1 LGHDT and CDR2 YNNKEL (reference sequence). This chain's CDR3 is CASSQESRTGSYEQYF. The CDR3 nucleotides are TGTGCCAGCAGCCAAGAGAGCAGGACTGGTTCCTACGAGCAGTACTTC.

This clone has only one observation. This sequence joins TRBV6-2 or TRBV6-3 and TRBJ2-1; TRBD2 matches at 15 bases. The CDR3 spans 17 residues. Looked up from germline, CDR1 is MNHEY and CDR2 is SVGEGT. The junction had 13 bases not matched to a gene; V was cut back by 6 bases and J by 10 bases. The CDR3 spells CASSRTSGGAFPSEQFF. The CDR3 coding sequence is TGTGCCAGCAGCCGGACTAGCGGGGGGGCATTCCCATCAGAGCAGTTCTTC.

The chain is built from TRBV18 and TRBJ1-2; a possible D gene is TRBD1 (5 bases). The CDR3 totals 13 residues. CDR1 and CDR2 (germline): KGHSH, LQKENI. Trimming pared 5 bases from V and 8 bases from J, leaving 15 bases between. CDR3 in amino acids: CASSTRADEGYTF. CDR3 DNA: TGTGCCAGCTCAACCAGGGCAGATGAGGGCTACACCTTC.

V is TRBV5-1 and J is TRBJ2-5; 9 bases align to TRBD1. CDR3 length: 14 residues. The germline V gene has CDR1 SGHRS and CDR2 YFSETQ. The ends lost 4 bases at V and 5 bases at J; junction bases unmatched: 6. The CDR3 protein is CASSPGTGFETQYF. The DNA for the CDR3 is TGCGCCAGCAGCCCCGGGACAGGGTTCGAGACCCAGTACTTC. The full variable domain, completed using reference TRBV5-1 and TRBJ2-5, is KAGVTQTPRYLIKTRGQQVTLSCSPISGHRSVSWYQQTPGQGLQFLFEYFSETQRNKGNFPGRFSGRQFSNSRSEMNVSTLELGDSALYLCASSPGTGFETQYFGPGTRLLVL.

CDR3 amino acids: CASSQREGNNSPLHF. DNA for the CDR3: TGTGCCAGCAGCCAAAGGGAGGGTAACAATTCACCCCTCCACTTT. The rearrangement uses TRBV3-1 (or the pseudogene TRBV3-2) and TRBJ1-6; no firm D call. The CDR3 consists of 15 residues. CDR1 LGHDT and CDR2 YNNKEL come from the germline V gene (reference sequence). V lost 2 bases to trimming and J lost 7 bases, with 12 bases between them.

The V and J genes are TRBV7-2 and TRBJ1-1; D perhaps matches TRBD1 (5 bases). The germline V gene has CDR1 SGHTA and CDR2 FQGNSA. V dropped 5 bases and J dropped 0 bases, with 13 bases sitting between them. CDR3 length: 15 amino acids. CDR3 in amino acids: CASSPGSTVNTEAFF. The CDR3 bases are TGTGCCAGCAGCCCCGGATCGACAGTGAACACTGAAGCTTTCTTT.

This chain joins TRBV13 and TRBJ2-7; a weak D match, TRBD2 (5 bases). The CDR3 totals 14 residues. From germline, CDR1 is PRHDT and CDR2 FYEKMQ (reference sequence). V dropped 2 bases and J dropped 4 bases, with 12 bases sitting between them. In DNA form, the CDR3 reads TGTGCCAGCAGCTTATTCTCGGGGAAATACGAGCAGTACTTC. Translation: CASSLFSGKYEQYF.

This clone was picked up a small number of times. J is TRBJ1-1 and V is TRBV29-1, with 7 bases identical to TRBD1. V gave up 3 bases and J gave up 3 bases; unmatched junction bases: 4. CDR3 size: 13 residues. Germline V gene sequence: CDR1 SQVTM, CDR2 ANQGSEA. The CDR3 region is CSVDDRVHTEAFF. The CDR3 DNA follows: TGCAGCGTTGATGACAGGGTTCACACTGAAGCTTTCTTT.

V and J are TRBV2 and TRBJ1-6, with TRBD1 identical over 8 bases. Germline V gene sequence: CDR1 SNHLY, CDR2 FYNNEI. V trimming: 1 base; J trimming: 7 bases; junction bases outside the gene matches: 3. The CDR3 spans 15 residues. In nucleotides, the CDR3 is TGTGCCAGCAGTGAAGTGGGGACAGGAAATTCACCCCTCCACTTT. This translates into CASSEVGTGNSPLHF.

The chain combines TRBV6-5 with TRBJ1-6; a possible D gene is TRBD1 (5 bases). Trimming pared 9 bases from V and 0 bases from J, leaving 6 bases between. Germline V gives CDR1 MNHEY, CDR2 SVGAGI. The CDR3 length is 13 residues. The DNA for the CDR3 is TGTGCCAGTCAGGGCTCCTATAATTCACCCCTCCACTTT. It is translated as CASQGSYNSPLHF.

The chain is built from TRBV24-1 and TRBJ1-5; D possibly corresponds to TRBD1 (6 bases). The CDR3 runs 15 residues. The ends were cut back, 6 bases at V and 3 bases at J, with 14 bases in the middle. Germline assignment: CDR1 KGHDR and CDR2 SFDVKD. The CDR3 coding sequence is TGTGCCACCAGTAAGTTGGGGGCGGTCAATCAGCCCCAGCATTTT. This gives the protein CATSKLGAVNQPQHF.

V is TRBV19 and J is TRBJ1-2; 9 nucleotides match TRBD1. Trimming cost V 3 bases and J 8 bases; bases outside gene matches: 10. The length of the CDR3 is 15 residues. CDR1 and CDR2 from the germline V gene are LNHDA and SQIVND (reference sequence). The CDR3 protein is CASSIRGQGKLGYTF. CDR3 in DNA: TGTGCCAGTAGTATTAGAGGACAGGGGAAGTTGGGCTACACCTTC.